This TCR beta chain emerged from a study of blood T cell repertoires in COVID-19 (dated by TCRdb to between 2020 and 2021). Regarding the study in general: The collaborator samples originated in the United States, Italy and Spain and spanned the acute and convalescent phases of COVID-19. The material from the prospective study consisted of cDNA or gDNA derived from T cells, B-cell-depleted T cells, or PBMCs. The repertoires were released in a freely available public database meant as a resource for research on the immune response to SARS-CoV-2. Subjects who had been exposed to COVID-19, were actively infected with it, or had recovered from it provided the deeply sampled blood TCRbeta repertoires that made up the dataset. The sample metadata nearly always contained a de-identified subject ID, COVID-19 status, age in years and sex. Where available, HLA class I and class II types were obtained from metadata supplied by the sample provider rather than from assay-based typing. The samples were drawn from the first 160 participants of the ongoing ImmuneRACE study and from some 1,300 subjects provided by 6 global collaborators. General study outcomes and caveats: Clinical and demographic metadata were provided uncurated, with the amount varying by source and participant.

Collaborating institutions collected whole blood in K2EDTA tubes following their own protocols. For TCRbeta analysis, collaborators shipped samples in one of three forms: frozen whole blood, isolated PBMCs, or DNA extracted from either of those sample types. On this clone itself: Its recognized antigen is unknown. Base-call qualities are not available, and no considerably larger clone is one nucleotide away.

From the cysteine up to the phenylalanine, the CDR3 has a length of 15 residues. Only CDR3 DNA remains: 45 bases, in frame from the first base. V lost 4 bases and J lost 7 bases, and the count of bases not matched to a germline gene is 4. CDR1 and CDR2 were assigned from the germline V gene as SGHTA and FQGNSA. The immunoSEQ Assay, a bias-controlled multiplex PCR, was used to amplify TCRbeta CDR3 regions from genomic DNA. The original methods were these. The number of nucleated cells in each sample was estimated by amplification of reference gene primers within the assay. Sequence reads were collapsed and filtered to measure the absolute abundance of every unique TCRbeta CDR3 rearrangement. For each sample, productive Simpson clonality was calculated by taking the square root of Simpson's diversity index across productive rearrangements. The immuneACCESS repertoire file appears here via TCRdb, limited to in-frame rearrangements. These files lack a portion of the clones; in checked studies, under half of the deficit traces to unresolved V genes, and the cause of the others is not known. Clone size and the V and J calls come from that table; the DNA yielded D and trimming. Within this sample are 90,000 to 120,000 clones, with about 89% of them counted one time only. Together, the top ten hold nearly 5% of the sample.

This chain is built from TRBV7-2 and TRBJ2-1; TRBD2 agrees with 13 junctional bases. The sample taken for sequencing was peripheral blood. This TCR came from a middle-aged man with active or convalescent COVID-19. The CDR3 sequence is CASSSGLAGSNEQFF. The DNA reads TGTGCCAGCAGCTCGGGACTAGCGGGGAGTAATGAGCAGTTCTTC.